What follows are 3 T cell receptor beta chains derived from one specimen sequenced in a study of OX40 agonist ivuxolimab in advanced cancers. Here immunoSEQ multiplex PCR was the method, and the copy in TCRdb shows in-frame clones only, minus some. In the table there are over 95,000 clones, around 96% of which are singletons. The source material was CD4+ or CD8+ T cells sorted from blood, sampled in a trial of the OX40 agonist ivuxolimab. These receptors all come from an adult with an advanced solid tumor such as melanoma, head and neck, liver or kidney cancer.

This clone was detected only once. The rearrangement joins TRBV2 to TRBJ2-1; no clear D gene. Germline CDR1 reads SNHLY; CDR2 reads FYNNEI. CDR3 size: 13 residues. The V end was cut by 6 bases, the J end by 5 bases, with 11 bases between. CDR3: CASRAGLHNEQFF. CDR3 bases: TGTGCCAGCAGGGCCGGGCTTCACAATGAGCAGTTCTTC.

The chain carries TRBV15 and TRBJ1-1; a weak D match, TRBD1 (6 bases). Germline values: CDR1 LNHNV, CDR2 YYDKDF (reference sequence). The ends were cut back, 0 bases at V and 3 bases at J, with 8 bases in the middle. This CDR3 has 14 residues. In DNA form, the CDR3 reads TGTGCCACCAGCAGAGAGCCAGGGGACACTGAAGCTTTCTTT. This gives the protein CATSREPGDTEAFF.

The chain is built from TRBV6-1 and TRBJ1-5; TRBD1 agrees at 7 bases. Trimming at V came to 1 base and at J to 6 bases, leaving 6 bases not matched to a gene. Germline V gene lookup returns CDR1 MNHNS and CDR2 SASEGT. CDR3 length equals 15 residues. CDR3 in DNA: TGTGCCAGCAGTGAAGACAGGGGCCCAATTCAGCCCCAGCATTTT. Encoded protein: CASSEDRGPIQPQHF.